This T cell receptor (beta chain) was recorded in a study of radiation and T cells in renal cell carcinoma. Study-level background: Nephrectomy followed 15 Gy stereotactic body radiation by 4 weeks.

Concerning this clone itself: Its target is unknown.

Assay used: immunoSEQ multiplex PCR; TCRdb lists only in-frame clones, some missing. The data show 70,000 to 80,000 clones, with around 86% seen just once and about 23% held by the top ten. General study findings and limits: Top tumor clonotypes rose in blood 2 weeks post-radiation, then contracted.

Time point described: blood 2 weeks post-SBRT. Noted treatment: 15 Gy SBRT to primary tumor, nephrectomy 4 weeks later. Radiation-treated patients gave blood at baseline, week 2 and week 4. This renal cell carcinoma was of the clear cell type. V was shortened by 0 bases and J by 2 bases, with 15 bases between the two germline ends. CDR1 is SGHRS and CDR2 is YFSETQ in the germline V gene. The CDR3 is 16 residues long. The sequenced sample was blood, obtained from a patient whose treatment included radiotherapy and nephrectomy. The receptor was isolated from a woman in her fifties or sixties with renal cell carcinoma. J is TRBJ2-7 and V is TRBV5-1; a possible D gene is TRBD2 (5 bases). CDR3 nucleotide sequence: TGCGCCAGCAGCTTGGTTTTAGGGAGAGTTCCCTACGAGCAGTACTTC. Amino acid sequence: CASSLVLGRVPYEQYF. Filled out from reference TRBV5-1 and TRBJ2-7, the complete variable domain reads KAGVTQTPRYLIKTRGQQVTLSCSPISGHRSVSWYQQTPGQGLQFLFEYFSETQRNKGNFPGRFSGRQFSNSRSEMNVSTLELGDSALYLCASSLVLGRVPYEQYFGPGTRLTVT.